These 15 T cell receptor beta chains were all obtained from the same sample, sequenced in a study of early T cells in non-severe SARS-CoV-2 infection. TCRdb analysed the 5' RACE reads with MiXCR anew, one entry per CDR3 protein. The data show approximately 20,000 distinct CDR3 sequences, more than 3.5% seen once. The sample was whole blood. The source of these receptors is an adult who was a healthcare worker with PCR-confirmed SARS-CoV-2 infection or an uninfected control (not recorded which).

There are many counts of this clonotype. The chain carries TRBV20-1 and TRBJ2-3, with 9 bases identical to TRBD2. V lost 5 bases, J lost 2 bases, and 5 bases stayed unmatched. Germline V gene data show CDR1 as DFQATT and CDR2 as SNEGSKA (reference sequence). The CDR3 totals 14 residues. CDR3 sequence (DNA): TGCAGTGCTGAGAAGCGGGGGGCCACAGATACGCAGTATTTT. The encoded protein is CSAEKRGATDTQYF.

This clonotype rates as medium-sized. V gene TRBV30 combines with J gene TRBJ2-3; D is unresolved. Germline V lookup: CDR1 GTSNPN, CDR2 SVGIG (reference sequence). The V gene lost 5 bases and the J gene lost 1 base, with 4 bases spanning the gap. This CDR3 is 11 amino acids long. This CDR3 is CAWRRTDTQYF. The CDR3 nucleotides read TGTGCCTGGCGGCGCACAGATACGCAGTATTTT.

This clonotype was observed many times. The J gene is TRBJ1-3, the V gene TRBV4-1; 10 bases map to TRBD1. V trimming: 1 base; J trimming: 0 bases; junction bases outside the gene matches: 9. This CDR3 comprises 19 residues. In germline, CDR1 is MGHRA, CDR2 YSYEKL. CDR3 loop: CASSQGSPWTGGSGNTIYF. The CDR3 DNA follows: TGCGCCAGCAGCCAAGGGAGCCCTTGGACAGGGGGCTCTGGAAACACCATATATTTT.

This clonotype occurred many times. The V gene is TRBV6-2 or TRBV6-3, the J gene TRBJ1-6; weak D call: TRBD1 (5 bases). Germline V gene data show CDR1 as MNHEY and CDR2 as SVGEGT. The CDR3 runs 14 residues. The V end lost 4 bases, the J end lost 9 bases, and 13 bases lay between the germline ends. Written as DNA, the CDR3 is TGTGCCAGCAGTTCCGGGGCTGCGGGTTCACCCCTCCACTTT. It specifies CASSSGAAGSPLHF.

This clonotype came up many times. The V gene is TRBV4-1, the J gene TRBJ1-1; 8 bases are a match to TRBD1. CDR1 and CDR2 (germline): MGHRA, YSYEKL. The CDR3 has 15 residues. The J segment lost 4 bases and the V segment lost 1 base, leaving 5 bases of the junction unmatched. The CDR3 here is CASSQGTGSGTEAFF. Written as DNA, the CDR3 is TGCGCCAGCAGCCAAGGGACAGGGAGTGGCACTGAAGCTTTCTTT.

The V call is TRBV20-1, the J call TRBJ2-7; TRBD2 is a possible D gene (7 bases). This CDR3 has 13 residues. Deletions cut 6 bases from V and 4 bases from J, with 16 bases between. Germline CDR1 reads DFQATT; CDR2 reads SNEGSKA (reference sequence). The CDR3 here is CSASNRGGYEQYF. In DNA, the CDR3 is TGCAGTGCCTCCAATAGGGGGGGGTACGAGCAGTACTTC.

This clonotype has a count of ten or more. The rearrangement links TRBV6-2 or TRBV6-3 to TRBJ2-3; D may match TRBD1 or TRBD2 (5 bases each). Germline V gene sequence: CDR1 MNHEY, CDR2 SVGEGT. Trimming took 8 bases from V and 2 from J, leaving 17 bases between them. The CDR3 loop spans 15 amino acids. CDR3 in amino acids: CASASSEGLTDTQYF. In DNA, the CDR3 is TGTGCCAGCGCGTCCAGTGAGGGGCTCACAGATACGCAGTATTTT.

This clonotype was observed a handful of times. The V and J genes are TRBV29-1 and TRBJ2-3; D is unclear. The V end was cut by 8 bases, the J end by 0 bases, with 9 bases between. The CDR3 consists of 12 residues. Germline V gene sequence: CDR1 SQVTM, CDR2 ANQGSEA. The CDR3 region has the DNA TGCAGCTTGGAGTCCAGCACAGATACGCAGTATTTT. This codes for CSLESSTDTQYF.

This clonotype was found many times. The DNA of the CDR3 is TGTGCCACCAGTGATCCCGAGGGGGACATTAACATTCAGTACTTC. Residues: CATSDPEGDINIQYF. The genes are TRBV24-1 and TRBJ2-4, with D possibly TRBD1 on 6 matching bases. In germline, CDR1 is KGHDR, CDR2 SFDVKD. The CDR3 is 15 residues long. Trimming stripped 3 bases from V and 7 bases from J, with 15 bases between.

This clonotype was found many times. The V and J genes are TRBV11-2 and TRBJ1-2; weak D call: TRBD1 (5 bases). V was cut by 5 bases and J by 3 bases, with 13 bases left in between. The CDR3 consists of 14 residues. Germline loops: CDR1 SGHAT, CDR2 FQNNGV. DNA of the CDR3: TGTGCCAGCAGCGGGGGAGGACGGCACTATGGCTACACCTTC. Translating gives CASSGGGRHYGYTF.

This clonotype was seen repeatedly, ten times or more. The chain joins TRBV29-1 to TRBJ2-1, with D possibly matching TRBD2 (5 bases). V lost 0 bases, J lost 0 bases, and 15 bases lay in between. CDR1 SQVTM and CDR2 ANQGSEA come from the germline V gene. This CDR3 comprises 17 residues. CDR3 nucleotide sequence: TGCAGCGTTGAAGATCGGGGATCCCGAAGCTCCTACAATGAGCAGTTCTTC. Its translation: CSVEDRGSRSSYNEQFF.

This clonotype was detected ten times or more. The chain employs TRBV7-8 and TRBJ2-7; D remains unclear. Trimming shortened V by 1 base and J by 3 bases, and 4 bases separated the two germline ends. The CDR3 consists of 12 residues. Per germline, CDR1 SGHVS and CDR2 FQNEAQ. The CDR3 loop reads CASSLDVYEQYF. CDR3 DNA sequence: TGTGCCAGCAGCTTAGACGTCTACGAGCAGTACTTC.

This clonotype was observed many times. This chain uses TRBV4-3 with TRBJ2-5, with 7 bases fitting TRBD1. The CDR3 loop spans 15 amino acids. The germline gives CDR1 LGHNA, CDR2 YSLEER. Losses at the gene ends were 0 bases for V and 3 bases for J; bases not matched to a gene: 4. The CDR3 coding sequence is TGCGCCAGCAGCCAAGAGACAGGGAACAAAGAGACCCAGTACTTC. It is translated as CASSQETGNKETQYF.

This clonotype was detected ten times or more. This rearrangement joins TRBV7-9 to TRBJ1-1, with D unresolved. The V gene lost 2 bases and the J gene lost 5 bases, with 9 bases spanning the gap. Germline values: CDR1 SEHNR, CDR2 FQNEAQ (reference sequence). The CDR3 runs to 13 residues. CDR3 sequence reads: CASSLYEDTEAFF. The CDR3 DNA sequence: TGTGCCAGCAGCTTATATGAGGATACTGAAGCTTTCTTT.

This clonotype was observed at least ten times. The rearrangement uses TRBV11-3 and TRBJ1-2, with no clear D. The germline V gene encodes CDR1 SGHNT and CDR2 YENEEA. The CDR3 loop spans 15 amino acids. V lost 1 base and J 4 bases, leaving 13 bases between the germline ends. The CDR3 sequence is CASSLVSSSIYGYTF. Here the CDR3 DNA reads TGTGCCAGCAGCTTAGTCTCAAGCTCCATCTATGGCTACACCTTC.